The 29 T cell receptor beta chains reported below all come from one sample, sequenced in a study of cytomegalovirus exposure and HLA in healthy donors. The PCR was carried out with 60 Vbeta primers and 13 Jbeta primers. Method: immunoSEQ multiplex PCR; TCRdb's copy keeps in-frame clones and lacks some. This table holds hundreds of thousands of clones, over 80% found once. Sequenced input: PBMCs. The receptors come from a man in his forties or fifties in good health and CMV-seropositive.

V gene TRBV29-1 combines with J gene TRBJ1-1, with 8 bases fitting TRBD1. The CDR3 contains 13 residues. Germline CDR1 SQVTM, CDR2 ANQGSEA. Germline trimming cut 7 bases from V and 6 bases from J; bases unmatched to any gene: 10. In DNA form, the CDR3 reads TGCAGCGCATGGCGGACAGGGCCCCCTGAAGCTTTCTTT. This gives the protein CSAWRTGPPEAFF.

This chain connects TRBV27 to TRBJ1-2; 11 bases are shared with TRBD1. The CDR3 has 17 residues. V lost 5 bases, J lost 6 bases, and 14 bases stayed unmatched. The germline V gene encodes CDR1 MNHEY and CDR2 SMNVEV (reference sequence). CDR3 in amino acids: CASSPLGQGARQDGYTF. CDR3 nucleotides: TGTGCCAGCAGTCCGTTAGGACAGGGGGCGAGGCAGGATGGCTACACCTTC.

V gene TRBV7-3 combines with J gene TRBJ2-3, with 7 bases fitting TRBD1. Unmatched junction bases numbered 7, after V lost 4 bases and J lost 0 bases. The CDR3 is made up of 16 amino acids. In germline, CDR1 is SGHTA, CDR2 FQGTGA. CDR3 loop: CASSWGGRGSTDTQYF. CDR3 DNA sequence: TGTGCCAGCAGCTGGGGTGGCAGGGGGAGCACAGATACGCAGTATTTT.

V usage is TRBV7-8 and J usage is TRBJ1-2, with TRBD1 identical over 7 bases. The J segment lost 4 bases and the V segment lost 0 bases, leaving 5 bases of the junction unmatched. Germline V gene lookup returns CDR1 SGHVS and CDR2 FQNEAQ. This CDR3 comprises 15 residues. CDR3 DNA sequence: TGTGCCAGCAGCTTAGCGCTTGGGACAGTCTATGGCTACACCTTC. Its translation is CASSLALGTVYGYTF.

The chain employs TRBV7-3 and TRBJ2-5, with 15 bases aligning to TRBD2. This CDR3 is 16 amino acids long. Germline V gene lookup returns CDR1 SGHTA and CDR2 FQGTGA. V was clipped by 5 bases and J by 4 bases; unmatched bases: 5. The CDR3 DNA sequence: TGTGCCAGCAGCCAGCCGGGACTAGCGGGAGGAGAGACCCAGTACTTC. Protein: CASSQPGLAGGETQYF.

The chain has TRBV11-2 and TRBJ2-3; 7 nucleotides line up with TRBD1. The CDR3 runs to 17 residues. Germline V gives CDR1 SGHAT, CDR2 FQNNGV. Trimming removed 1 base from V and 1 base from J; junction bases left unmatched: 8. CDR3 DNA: TGTGCCAGCAGCTTAGGCGGATACAGGGGAGGCACAGATACGCAGTATTTT. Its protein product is CASSLGGYRGGTDTQYF.

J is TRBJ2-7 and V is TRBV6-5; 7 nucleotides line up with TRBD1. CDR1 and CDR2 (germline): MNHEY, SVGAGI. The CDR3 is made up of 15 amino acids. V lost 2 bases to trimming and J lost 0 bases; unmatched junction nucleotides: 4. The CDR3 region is CASSYLRGSSYEQYF. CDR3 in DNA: TGTGCCAGCAGTTACCTCAGGGGGAGCTCCTACGAGCAGTACTTC.

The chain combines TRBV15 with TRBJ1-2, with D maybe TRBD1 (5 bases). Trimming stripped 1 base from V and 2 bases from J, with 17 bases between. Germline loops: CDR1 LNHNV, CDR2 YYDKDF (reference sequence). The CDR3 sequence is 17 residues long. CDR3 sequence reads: CATSRGHLGKGNYGYTF. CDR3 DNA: TGTGCCACCAGCAGAGGCCATTTAGGAAAGGGGAACTATGGCTACACCTTC.

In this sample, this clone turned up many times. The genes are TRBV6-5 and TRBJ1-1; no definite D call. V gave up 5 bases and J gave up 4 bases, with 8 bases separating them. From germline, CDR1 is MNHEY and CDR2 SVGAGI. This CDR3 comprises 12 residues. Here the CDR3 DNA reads TGTGCCAGCAGTACGTATAGCACTGAAGCTTTCTTT. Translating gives CASSTYSTEAFF.

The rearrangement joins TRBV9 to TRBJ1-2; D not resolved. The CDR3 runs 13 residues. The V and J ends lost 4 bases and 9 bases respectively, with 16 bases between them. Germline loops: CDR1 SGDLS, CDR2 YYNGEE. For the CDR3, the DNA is TGTGCCAGCAGCTCTATCCAGCGGGAAAGCTACACCTTC. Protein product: CASSSIQRESYTF.

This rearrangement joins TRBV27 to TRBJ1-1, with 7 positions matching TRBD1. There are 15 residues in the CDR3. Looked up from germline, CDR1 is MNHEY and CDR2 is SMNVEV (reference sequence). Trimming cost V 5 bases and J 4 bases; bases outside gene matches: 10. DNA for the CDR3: TGTGCCAGCAGTCCCGGGACAGTAGGCGTCACTGAAGCTTTCTTT. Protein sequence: CASSPGTVGVTEAFF.

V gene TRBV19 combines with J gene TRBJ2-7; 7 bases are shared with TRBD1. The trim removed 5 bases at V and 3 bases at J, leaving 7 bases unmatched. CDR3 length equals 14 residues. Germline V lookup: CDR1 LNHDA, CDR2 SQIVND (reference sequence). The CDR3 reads CASSPSGQHYEQYV. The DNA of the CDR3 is TGTGCCAGTAGTCCCTCGGGACAGCACTACGAGCAGTACGTC.

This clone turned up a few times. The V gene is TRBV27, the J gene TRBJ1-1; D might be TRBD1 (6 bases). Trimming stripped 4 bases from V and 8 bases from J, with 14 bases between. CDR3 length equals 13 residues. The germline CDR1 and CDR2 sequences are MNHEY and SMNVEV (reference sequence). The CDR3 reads CASSSYSQGEAFF. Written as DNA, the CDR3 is TGTGCCAGCAGTTCATACTCACAGGGAGAAGCTTTCTTT.

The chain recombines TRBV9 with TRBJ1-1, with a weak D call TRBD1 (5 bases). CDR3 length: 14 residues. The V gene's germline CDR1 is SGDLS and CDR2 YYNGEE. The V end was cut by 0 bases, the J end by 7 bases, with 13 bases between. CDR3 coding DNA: TGTGCCAGCAGCGTAGAAGCGGGGCGCGGTGAAGCTTTCTTT. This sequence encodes CASSVEAGRGEAFF.

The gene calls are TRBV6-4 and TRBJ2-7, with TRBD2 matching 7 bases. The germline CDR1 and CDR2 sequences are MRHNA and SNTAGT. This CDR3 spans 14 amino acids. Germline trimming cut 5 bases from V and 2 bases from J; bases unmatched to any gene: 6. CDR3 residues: CASSSEREAYEQYV. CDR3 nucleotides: TGTGCCAGCAGTTCGGAGCGGGAAGCCTACGAGCAGTACGTC.

CDR3 region: CASTAVGLGLAGARDTQYF. In DNA, the CDR3 is TGTGCCAGCACTGCGGTGGGATTGGGACTAGCGGGAGCGCGGGATACGCAGTATTTT. The chain recombines TRBV2 with TRBJ2-3; 14 bases match TRBD2. The trim removed 7 bases at V and 6 bases at J, leaving 18 bases unmatched. Looked up from germline, CDR1 is SNHLY and CDR2 is FYNNEI. The CDR3 extends over 19 amino acids.

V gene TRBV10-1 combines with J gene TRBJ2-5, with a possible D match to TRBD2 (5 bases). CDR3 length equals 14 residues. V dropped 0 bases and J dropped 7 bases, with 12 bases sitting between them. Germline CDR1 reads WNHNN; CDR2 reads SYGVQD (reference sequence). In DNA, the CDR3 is TGCGCCAGCAGTGAGTCGTTAGGGAGCGGGACCCAGTACTTC. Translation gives CASSESLGSGTQYF.

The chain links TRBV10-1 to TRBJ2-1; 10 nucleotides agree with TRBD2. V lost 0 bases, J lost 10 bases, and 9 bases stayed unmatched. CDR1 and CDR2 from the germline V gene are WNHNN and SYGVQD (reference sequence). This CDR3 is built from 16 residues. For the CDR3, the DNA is TGCGCCAGCAGTGAGTCGGGGCTAGCGGGAGTACGAGAGCAGTTCTTC. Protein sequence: CASSESGLAGVREQFF.

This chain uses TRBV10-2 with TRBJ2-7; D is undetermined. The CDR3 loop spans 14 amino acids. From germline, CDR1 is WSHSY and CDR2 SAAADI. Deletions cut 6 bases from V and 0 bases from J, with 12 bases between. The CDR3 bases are TGCGCCAGCAGGGAAGCAGTGGGCTCCTACGAGCAGTACGTC. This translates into CASREAVGSYEQYV.

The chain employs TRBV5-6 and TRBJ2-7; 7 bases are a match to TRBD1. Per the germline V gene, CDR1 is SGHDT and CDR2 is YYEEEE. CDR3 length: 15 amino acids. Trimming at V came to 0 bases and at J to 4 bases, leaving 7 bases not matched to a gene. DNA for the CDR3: TGTGCCAGCAGCTTGGGGACAGGCTATGGGTACGAGCAGTACGTC. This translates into CASSLGTGYGYEQYV.

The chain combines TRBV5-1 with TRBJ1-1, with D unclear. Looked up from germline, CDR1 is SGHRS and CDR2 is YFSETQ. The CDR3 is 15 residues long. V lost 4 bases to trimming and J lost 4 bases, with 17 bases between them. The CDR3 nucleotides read TGCGCCAGCAGCCTGGAACCGGGGTCGGGCACTGAAGCTTTCTTT. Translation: CASSLEPGSGTEAFF. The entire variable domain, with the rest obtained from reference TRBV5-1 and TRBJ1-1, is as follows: KAGVTQTPRYLIKTRGQQVTLSCSPISGHRSVSWYQQTPGQGLQFLFEYFSETQRNKGNFPGRFSGRQFSNSRSEMNVSTLELGDSALYLCASSLEPGSGTEAFFGQGTRLTVV.

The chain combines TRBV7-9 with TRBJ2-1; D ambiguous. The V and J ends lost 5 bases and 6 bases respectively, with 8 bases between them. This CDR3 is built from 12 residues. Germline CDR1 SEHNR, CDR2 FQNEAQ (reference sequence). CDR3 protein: CASSADLNEQFF. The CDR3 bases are TGTGCCAGCAGCGCAGATCTCAATGAGCAGTTCTTC.

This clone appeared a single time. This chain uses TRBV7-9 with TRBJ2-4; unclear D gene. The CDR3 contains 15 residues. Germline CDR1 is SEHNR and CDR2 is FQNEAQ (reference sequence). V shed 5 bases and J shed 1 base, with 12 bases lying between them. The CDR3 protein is CASSAPGAAKNIQYF. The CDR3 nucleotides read TGTGCCAGCAGCGCCCCCGGAGCGGCCAAAAACATTCAGTACTTC.

CDR3 residues: CASSIGGSGNTIYF. CDR3 bases: TGTGCCAGCAGTATAGGGGGCTCTGGAAACACCATATATTTT. This chain connects TRBV27 to TRBJ1-3; TRBD1 might be the D (6 bases). V was clipped by 5 bases and J by 0 bases, with 8 bases between them. The CDR3 has 14 residues. Per germline, CDR1 MNHEY and CDR2 SMNVEV (reference sequence).

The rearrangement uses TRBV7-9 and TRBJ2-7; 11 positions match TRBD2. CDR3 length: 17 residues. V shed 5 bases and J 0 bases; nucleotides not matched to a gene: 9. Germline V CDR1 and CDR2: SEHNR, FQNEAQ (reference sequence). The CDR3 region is CASSTLLAGVTSYEQYF. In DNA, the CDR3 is TGTGCCAGCAGCACCTTACTAGCGGGAGTTACCTCCTACGAGCAGTACTTC.

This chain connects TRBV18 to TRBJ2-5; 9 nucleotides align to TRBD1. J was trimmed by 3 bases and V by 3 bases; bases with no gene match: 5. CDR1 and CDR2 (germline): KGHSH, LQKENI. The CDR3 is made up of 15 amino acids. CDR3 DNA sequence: TGTGCCAGCTCACCCCAGACAGGGGGGAAAGAGACCCAGTACTTC. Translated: CASSPQTGGKETQYF.

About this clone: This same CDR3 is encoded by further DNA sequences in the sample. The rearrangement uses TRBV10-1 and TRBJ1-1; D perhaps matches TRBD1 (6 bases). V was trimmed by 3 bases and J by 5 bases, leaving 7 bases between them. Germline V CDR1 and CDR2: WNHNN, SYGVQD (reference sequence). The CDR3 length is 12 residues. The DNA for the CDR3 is TGCGCCAGCAGTGAAGGGGGAACTGAAGCTTTCTTT. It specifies CASSEGGTEAFF.

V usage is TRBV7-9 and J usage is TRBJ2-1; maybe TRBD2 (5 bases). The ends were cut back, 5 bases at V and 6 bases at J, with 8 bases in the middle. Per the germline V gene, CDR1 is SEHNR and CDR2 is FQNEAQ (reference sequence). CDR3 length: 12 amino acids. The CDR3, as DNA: TGTGCCAGCAGCCGGACTCCCAATGAGCAGTTCTTC. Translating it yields CASSRTPNEQFF.

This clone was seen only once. The CDR3 sequence: CASSSTQGINQPQHF. The CDR3 DNA follows: TGTGCCAGCAGTTCCACCCAGGGAATTAATCAGCCCCAGCATTTT. This chain uses TRBV28 with TRBJ1-5; TRBD1 is a possible D gene (5 bases). Per germline, CDR1 MDHEN and CDR2 SYDVKM. V gave up 4 bases and J gave up 4 bases, with 14 bases separating them. The CDR3 length is 15 residues.